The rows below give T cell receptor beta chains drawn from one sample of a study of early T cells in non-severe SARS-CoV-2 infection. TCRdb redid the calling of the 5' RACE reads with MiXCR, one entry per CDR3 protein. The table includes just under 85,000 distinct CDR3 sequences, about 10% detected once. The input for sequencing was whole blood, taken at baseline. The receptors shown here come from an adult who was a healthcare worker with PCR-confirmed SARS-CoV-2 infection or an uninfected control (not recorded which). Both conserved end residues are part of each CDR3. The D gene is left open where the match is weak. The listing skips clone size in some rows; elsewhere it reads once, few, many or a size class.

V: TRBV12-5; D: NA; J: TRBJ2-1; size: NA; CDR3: CASGWNSIEQFF; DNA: TGTGCTAGTGGTTGGAACAGCATTGAGCAGTTCTTC
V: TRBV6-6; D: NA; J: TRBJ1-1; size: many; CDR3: CASSSTRTEAFF; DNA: TGTGCCAGCAGTTCAACCCGGACGGAAGCTTTCTTT
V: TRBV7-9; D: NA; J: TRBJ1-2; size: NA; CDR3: CASSRADYGYTF; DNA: TGTGCCAGCAGCCGGGCAGACTATGGCTACACCTTC
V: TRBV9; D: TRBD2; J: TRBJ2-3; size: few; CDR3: CASSGRTSGTDTQYF; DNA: TGTGCCAGCAGCGGGAGGACTAGCGGCACAGATACGCAGTATTTT
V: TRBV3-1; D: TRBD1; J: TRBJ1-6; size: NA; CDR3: CASSTQGADSPLHF; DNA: TGTGCCAGCAGCACCCAGGGGGCTGATTCACCCCTCCACTTT
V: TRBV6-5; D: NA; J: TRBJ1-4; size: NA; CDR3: CASRPGPGREKLFF; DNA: TGTGCCAGCAGACCGGGACCCGGCAGGGAAAAACTGTTTTTT
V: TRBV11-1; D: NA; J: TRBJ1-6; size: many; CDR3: CASSHAGHRGDSPLHF; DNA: TGTGCCAGCAGCCACGCGGGCCACAGAGGCGATTCACCCCTCCACTTT
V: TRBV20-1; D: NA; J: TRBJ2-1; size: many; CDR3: CSASWEDGNEQFF; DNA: TGCAGTGCTAGTTGGGAGGACGGCAATGAGCAGTTCTTC
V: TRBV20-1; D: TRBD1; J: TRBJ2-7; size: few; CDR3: CSASPLGGFSYEQYF; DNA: TGCAGTGCTAGTCCTTTAGGGGGCTTTTCCTACGAGCAGTACTTC
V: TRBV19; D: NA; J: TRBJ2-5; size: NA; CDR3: CASTTGHPPTETQYF; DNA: TGTGCCAGCACCACGGGGCACCCACCGACAGAGACCCAGTACTTC
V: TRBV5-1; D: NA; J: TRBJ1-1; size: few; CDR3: CASRLVLNTEAFF; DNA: TGCGCCAGCAGACTGGTCCTAAACACTGAAGCTTTCTTT
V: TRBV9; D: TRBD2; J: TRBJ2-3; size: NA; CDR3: CASSVLSGSGTDTQYF; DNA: TGTGCCAGCAGCGTATTGAGCGGGAGTGGGACAGATACGCAGTATTTT
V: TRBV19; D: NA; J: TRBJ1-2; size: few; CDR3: CASSIAGHLDYGYTF; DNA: TGTGCCAGTAGTATCGCCGGACACCTTGACTATGGCTACACCTTC
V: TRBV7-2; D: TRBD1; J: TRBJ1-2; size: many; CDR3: CASSSTGTGGGYTF; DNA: TGTGCCAGCAGTTCCACCGGGACAGGGGGCGGCTACACCTTC
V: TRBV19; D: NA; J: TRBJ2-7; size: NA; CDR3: CASSMREGDEQYF; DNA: TGTGCCAGTAGTATGAGGGAGGGGGACGAGCAGTACTTC
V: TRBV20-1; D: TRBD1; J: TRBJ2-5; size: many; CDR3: CSAVQGAGETQYF; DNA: TGCAGTGCTGTCCAGGGGGCGGGAGAGACCCAGTACTTC
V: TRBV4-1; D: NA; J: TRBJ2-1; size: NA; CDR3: CASSVSVGVSEQFF; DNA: TGCGCCAGCTCGGTCTCCGTAGGAGTCAGTGAGCAGTTCTTC